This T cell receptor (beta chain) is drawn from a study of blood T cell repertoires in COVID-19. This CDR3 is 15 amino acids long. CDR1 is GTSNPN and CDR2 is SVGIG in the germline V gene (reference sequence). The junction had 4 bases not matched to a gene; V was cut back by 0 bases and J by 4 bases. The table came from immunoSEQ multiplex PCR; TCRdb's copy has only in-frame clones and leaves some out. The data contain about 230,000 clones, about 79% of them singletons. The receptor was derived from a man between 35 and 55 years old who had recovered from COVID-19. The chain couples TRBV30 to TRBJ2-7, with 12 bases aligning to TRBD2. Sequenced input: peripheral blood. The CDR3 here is CAWSVPGLAGYEQYF. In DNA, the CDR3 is TGTGCCTGGAGTGTTCCGGGACTAGCGGGTTACGAGCAGTACTTC.